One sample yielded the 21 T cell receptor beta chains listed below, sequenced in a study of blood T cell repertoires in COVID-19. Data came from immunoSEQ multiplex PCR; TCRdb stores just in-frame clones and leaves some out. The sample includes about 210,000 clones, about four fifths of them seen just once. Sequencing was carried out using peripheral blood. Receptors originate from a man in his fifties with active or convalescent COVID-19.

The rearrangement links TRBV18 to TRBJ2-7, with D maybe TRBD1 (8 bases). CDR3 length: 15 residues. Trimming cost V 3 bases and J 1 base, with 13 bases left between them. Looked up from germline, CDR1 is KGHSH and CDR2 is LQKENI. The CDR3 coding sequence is TGTGCCAGCTCACCCCAACAGGGGGGGTCCTACGAGCAGTACTTC. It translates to CASSPQQGGSYEQYF.

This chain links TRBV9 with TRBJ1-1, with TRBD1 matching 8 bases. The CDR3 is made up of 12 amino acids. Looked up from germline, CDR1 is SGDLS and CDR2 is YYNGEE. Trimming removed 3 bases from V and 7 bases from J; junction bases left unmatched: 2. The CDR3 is CASSAGGSEAFF. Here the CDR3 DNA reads TGTGCCAGCAGCGCAGGGGGCAGTGAAGCTTTCTTT. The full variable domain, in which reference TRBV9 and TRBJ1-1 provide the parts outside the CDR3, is DSGVTQTPKHLITATGQRVTLRCSPRSGDLSVYWYQQSLDQGLQFLIQYYNGEERAKGNILERFSAQQFPDLHSELNLSSLELGDSALYFCASSAGGSEAFFGQGTRLTVV.

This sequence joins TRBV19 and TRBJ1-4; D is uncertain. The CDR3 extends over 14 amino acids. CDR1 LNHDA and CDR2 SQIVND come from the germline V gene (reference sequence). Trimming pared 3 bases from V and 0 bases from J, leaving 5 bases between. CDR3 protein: CASSIYTTNEKLFF. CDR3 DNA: TGTGCCAGTAGTATCTATACAACTAATGAAAAACTGTTTTTT.

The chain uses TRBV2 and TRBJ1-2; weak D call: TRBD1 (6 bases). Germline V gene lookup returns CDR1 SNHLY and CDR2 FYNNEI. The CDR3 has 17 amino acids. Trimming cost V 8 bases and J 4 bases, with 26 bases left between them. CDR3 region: CASRILPPGHLTYGYTF. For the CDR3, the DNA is TGTGCCAGCCGAATACTCCCGCCGGGACACCTGACCTATGGCTACACCTTC.

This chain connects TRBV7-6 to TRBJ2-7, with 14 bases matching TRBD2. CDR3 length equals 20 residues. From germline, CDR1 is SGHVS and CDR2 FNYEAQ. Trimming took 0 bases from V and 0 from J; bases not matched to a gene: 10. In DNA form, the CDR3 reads TGTGCCAGCAGCTTAGCCCCGGGACTAGCGGGAGTTCCTATCTCCTACGAGCAGTACTTC. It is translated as CASSLAPGLAGVPISYEQYF.

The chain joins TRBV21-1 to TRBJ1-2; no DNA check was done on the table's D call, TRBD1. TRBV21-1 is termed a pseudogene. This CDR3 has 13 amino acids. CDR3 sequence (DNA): TGTGCCAGCACCGCCGGGACAGAGGATGGCTACACCTTC. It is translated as CASTAGTEDGYTF.

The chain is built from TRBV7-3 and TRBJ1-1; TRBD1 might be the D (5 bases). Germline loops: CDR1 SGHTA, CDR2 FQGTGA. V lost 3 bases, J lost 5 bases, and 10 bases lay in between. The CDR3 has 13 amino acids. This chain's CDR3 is CASSFREGTEAFF. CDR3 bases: TGTGCCAGCAGCTTCAGGGAGGGGACTGAAGCTTTCTTT.

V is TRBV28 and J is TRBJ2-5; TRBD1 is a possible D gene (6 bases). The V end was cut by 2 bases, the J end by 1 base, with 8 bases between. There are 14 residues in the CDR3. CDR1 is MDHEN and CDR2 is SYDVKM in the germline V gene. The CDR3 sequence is CASSLETGQETQYF. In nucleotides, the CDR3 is TGTGCCAGCAGTTTAGAGACAGGCCAAGAGACCCAGTACTTC.

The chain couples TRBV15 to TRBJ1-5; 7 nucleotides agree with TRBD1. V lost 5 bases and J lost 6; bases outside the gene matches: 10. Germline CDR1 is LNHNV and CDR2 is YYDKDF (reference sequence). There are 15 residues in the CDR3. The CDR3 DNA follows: TGTGCCACCAGCGGGGGACAGCAAGCAACTCAGCCCCAGCATTTT. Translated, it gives CATSGGQQATQPQHF.

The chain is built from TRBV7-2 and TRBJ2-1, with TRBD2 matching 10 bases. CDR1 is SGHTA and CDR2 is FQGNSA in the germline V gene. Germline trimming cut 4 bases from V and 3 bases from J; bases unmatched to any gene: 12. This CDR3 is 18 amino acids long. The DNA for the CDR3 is TGTGCCAGCAGCTCGAGCCTAGCGGGGGCCCTGAACTACAATGAGCAGTTCTTC. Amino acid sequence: CASSSSLAGALNYNEQFF.

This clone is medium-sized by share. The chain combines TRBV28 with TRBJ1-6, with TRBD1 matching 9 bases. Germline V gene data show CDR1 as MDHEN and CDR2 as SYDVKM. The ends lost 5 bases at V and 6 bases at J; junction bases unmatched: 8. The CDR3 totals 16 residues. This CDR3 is CASSSVGTGRNSPLHF. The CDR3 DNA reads TGTGCCAGCAGTAGCGTCGGGACAGGGCGTAATTCACCCCTCCACTTT. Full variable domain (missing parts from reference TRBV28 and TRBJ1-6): DVKVTQSSRYLVKRTGEKVFLECVQDMDHENMFWYRQDPGLGLRLIYFSYDVKMKEKGDIPEGYSVSREKKERFSLILESASTNQTSMYLCASSSVGTGRNSPLHFGNGTRLTVT.

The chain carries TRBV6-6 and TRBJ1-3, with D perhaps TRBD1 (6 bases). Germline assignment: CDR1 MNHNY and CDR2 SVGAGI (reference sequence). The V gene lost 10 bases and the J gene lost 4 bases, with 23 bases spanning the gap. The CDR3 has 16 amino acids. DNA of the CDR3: TGTGCCACCTCAAGGACAGACATCCCCTCAGGAAACACCATATATTTT. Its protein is CATSRTDIPSGNTIYF.

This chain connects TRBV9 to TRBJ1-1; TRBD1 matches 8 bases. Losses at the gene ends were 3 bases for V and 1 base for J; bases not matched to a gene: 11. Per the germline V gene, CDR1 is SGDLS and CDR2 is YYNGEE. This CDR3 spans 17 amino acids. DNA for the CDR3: TGTGCCAGCAGCGAAGGACAGGGCATGGTAGAGAACACTGAAGCTTTCTTT. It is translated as CASSEGQGMVENTEAFF.

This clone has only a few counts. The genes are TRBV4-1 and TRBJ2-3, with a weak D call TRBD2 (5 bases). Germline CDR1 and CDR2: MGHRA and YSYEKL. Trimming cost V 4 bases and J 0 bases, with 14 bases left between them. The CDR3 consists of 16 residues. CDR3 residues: CASSRPKGRSTDTQYF. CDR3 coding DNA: TGCGCCAGCAGCCGCCCCAAAGGGAGAAGCACAGATACGCAGTATTTT.

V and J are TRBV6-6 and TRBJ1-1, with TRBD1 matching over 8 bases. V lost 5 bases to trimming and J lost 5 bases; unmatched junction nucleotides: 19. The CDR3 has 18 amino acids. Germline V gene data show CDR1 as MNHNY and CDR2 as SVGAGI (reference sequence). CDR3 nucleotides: TGTGCCAGCAGTCTTTTGGGGGACAGGTTATCCTTAGGGACTGAAGCTTTCTTT. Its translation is CASSLLGDRLSLGTEAFF.

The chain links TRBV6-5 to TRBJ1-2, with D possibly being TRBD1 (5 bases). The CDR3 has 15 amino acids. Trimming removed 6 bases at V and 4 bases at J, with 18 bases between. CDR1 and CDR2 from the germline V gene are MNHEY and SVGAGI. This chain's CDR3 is CASSYPEGRGYGYTF. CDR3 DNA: TGTGCCAGCAGCTACCCGGAGGGGCGGGGCTATGGCTACACCTTC.

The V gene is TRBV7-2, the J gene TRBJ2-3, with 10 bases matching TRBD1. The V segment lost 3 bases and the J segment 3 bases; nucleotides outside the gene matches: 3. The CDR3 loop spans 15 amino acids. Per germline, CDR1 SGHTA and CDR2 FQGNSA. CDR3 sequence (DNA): TGTGCCAGCAGCTTGGACAGGGGGGGGACAGATACGCAGTATTTT. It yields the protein CASSLDRGGTDTQYF.

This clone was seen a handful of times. CDR3: CASSQGASGGNNEQFF. Here the CDR3 DNA reads TGCGCCAGCAGCCAAGGCGCTAGCGGGGGAAACAATGAGCAGTTCTTC. V gene TRBV4-3 combines with J gene TRBJ2-1, with 10 bases fitting TRBD2. V was pared by 1 base and J by 5 bases, with 5 bases of the junction left unmatched. The CDR3 has 16 amino acids. Germline CDR1 is LGHNA and CDR2 is YSLEER.

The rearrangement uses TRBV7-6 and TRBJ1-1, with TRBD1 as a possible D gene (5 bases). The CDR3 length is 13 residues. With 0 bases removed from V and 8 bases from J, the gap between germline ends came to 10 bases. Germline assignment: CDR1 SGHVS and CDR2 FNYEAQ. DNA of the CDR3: TGTGCCAGCAGCTTAGCGGGTAGACAGGAAGCTTTCTTT. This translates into CASSLAGRQEAFF.

DNA of the CDR3: TGTGCCAGCAGCTTAACAGGGACAGGATATGCTTTCTTT. Translation: CASSLTGTGYAFF. The chain joins TRBV7-2 to TRBJ1-1; 8 bases match TRBD1. The CDR3 has 13 amino acids. CDR1 SGHTA and CDR2 FQGNSA come from the germline V gene. Germline trimming cut 2 bases from V and 11 bases from J; bases unmatched to any gene: 7.

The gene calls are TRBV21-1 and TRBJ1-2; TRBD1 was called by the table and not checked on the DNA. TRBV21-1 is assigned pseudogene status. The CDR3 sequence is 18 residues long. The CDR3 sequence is CASSNGDTPLPGLYGYTF. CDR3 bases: TGTGCCAGCAGCAACGGGGACACACCACTTCCAGGACTCTATGGCTACACCTTC.